This TCR beta chain was documented in a study of shared clonotypes between healthy human individuals. Profiling relied on immunoSEQ multiplex PCR, and the TCRdb table lists in-frame clones only, not all of them. The sample shows around 2.1 million clones, approximately 94% of them seen only once. This CDR3 is built from 15 residues. V was shortened by 2 bases and J by 0 bases, with 11 bases between the two germline ends. CDR1 and CDR2 from the germline V gene are GTSNPN and SVGIG (reference sequence). The TCR originated in a man between 18 and 35 years old in good health. The chain employs TRBV30 and TRBJ2-1; a possible D gene is TRBD1 (5 bases). The sequenced material came from naive CD4+ T cells sorted from blood. Specified subset: CD45RA+ positively selected. CDR3 DNA sequence: TGTGCCTGGAGTAAAGGGGATCGCTCCTACAATGAGCAGTTCTTC. Translating it yields CAWSKGDRSYNEQFF.